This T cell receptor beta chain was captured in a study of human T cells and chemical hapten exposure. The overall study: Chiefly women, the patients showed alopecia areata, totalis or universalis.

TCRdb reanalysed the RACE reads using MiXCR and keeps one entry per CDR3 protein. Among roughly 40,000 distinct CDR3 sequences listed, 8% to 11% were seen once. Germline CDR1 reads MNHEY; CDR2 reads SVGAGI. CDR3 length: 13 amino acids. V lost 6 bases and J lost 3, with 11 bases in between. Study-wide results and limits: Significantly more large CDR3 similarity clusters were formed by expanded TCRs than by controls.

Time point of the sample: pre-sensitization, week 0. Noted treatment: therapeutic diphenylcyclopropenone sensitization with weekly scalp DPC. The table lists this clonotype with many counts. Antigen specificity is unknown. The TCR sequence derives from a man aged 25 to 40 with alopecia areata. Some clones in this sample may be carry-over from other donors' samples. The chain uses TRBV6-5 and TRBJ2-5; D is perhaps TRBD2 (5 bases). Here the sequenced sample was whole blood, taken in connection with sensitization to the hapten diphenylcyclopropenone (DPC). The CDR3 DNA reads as TGTGCCAGCAGGCCCGGGGAAAAAGAGACCCAGTACTTC. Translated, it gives CASRPGEKETQYF.